This T cell receptor (beta chain) was retrieved from a study of immune evolution from preneoplasia to lung adenocarcinoma. Sequenced by immunoSEQ multiplex PCR; TCRdb stores in-frame clones only, minus some. The sample holds 8,500 to 10,000 clones; 75% to 85% are singletons and the top ten take 2.5% to 3%. This sequence originates from a person aged 70 to 80 with lung adenocarcinoma. The sequenced material came from FFPE lung adenocarcinoma in situ tissue.

This CDR3 is CATSRTTGTGSSEQFF. For the CDR3, the DNA is TGTGCCACCAGCAGAACAACCGGGACAGGGTCGTCTGAGCAGTTCTTC. The J gene is TRBJ2-1, the V gene TRBV15, with TRBD1 matching over 9 bases. From germline, CDR1 is LNHNV and CDR2 YYDKDF (reference sequence). This CDR3 comprises 16 residues. J was trimmed by 9 bases and V by 2 bases; bases with no gene match: 11. Full variable domain (missing parts from reference TRBV15 and TRBJ2-1): DAMVIQNPRYQVTQFGKPVTLSCSQTLNHNVMYWYQQKSSQAPKLLFHYYDKDFNNEADTPDNFQSRRPNTSFCFLDIRSPGLGDTAMYLCATSRTTGTGSSEQFFGPGTRLTVL.